Each of the 25 T cell receptor beta chains below was sequenced from the same sample in a study of CD8 T cells in Susac syndrome (dated by TCRdb to between 2017 and 2020). Libraries were prepared through the immunoSEQ multiplex PCR assay. RNA was extracted using the RNeasy kit, and about 0.5 to 1 microgram was reverse transcribed with random hexamers. TCRdb itself trimmed the public reads at Q25 with fastp, ran MiXCR and retained productive beta chains. One record per CDR3 amino acid sequence lists the most common genes and DNA. This sample is represented by about 290,000 distinct CDR3 sequences; 65% to 90% of them were singletons. Roughly 0.21% of the sample belongs to the ten largest clones. Input material: CD8+ T cells from PBMCs. The receptor source for this set is a human donor with multiple sclerosis.

This chain joins TRBV27 and TRBJ1-5, with TRBD1 as a possible D gene (6 bases). CDR1 MNHEY and CDR2 SMNVEV come from the germline V gene (reference sequence). The CDR3 sequence is 14 residues long. With 6 bases removed from V and 5 bases from J, the gap between germline ends came to 14 bases. The CDR3 nucleotides are TGTGCCAGCAGCCTTACGGGGGGCCATCAGCCCCAGCATTTT. Residues: CASSLTGGHQPQHF.

The chain has TRBV19 and TRBJ2-1; 9 positions agree with TRBD2. The CDR3 runs to 15 residues. Germline CDR1 and CDR2: LNHDA and SQIVND (reference sequence). Trimming took 3 bases from V and 3 from J; bases not matched to a gene: 3. The CDR3 spells CASSMTSGYYNEQFF. As DNA, the CDR3 is TGTGCCAGTAGTATGACTAGCGGCTACTACAATGAGCAGTTCTTC.

This clonotype has a single count. The J gene is TRBJ2-5, the V gene TRBV4-1; 7 positions match TRBD1. The CDR3 runs 13 residues. The junction had 0 bases not matched to a gene; V was cut back by 2 bases and J by 3 bases. From germline, CDR1 is MGHRA and CDR2 YSYEKL. The CDR3: CASSQTGEETQYF. The CDR3 region has the DNA TGCGCCAGCAGCCAAACAGGGGAAGAGACCCAGTACTTC.

V usage is TRBV28 and J usage is TRBJ2-7, with D possibly being TRBD2 (5 bases). The CDR3 spans 14 residues. Trimming took off 3 bases at V and 5 bases at J, with 14 bases between the two ends. CDR1 MDHEN and CDR2 SYDVKM come from the germline V gene. The CDR3, as DNA: TGTGCCAGCAGTTTTGCTGTTCGAGGGAACGAGCAGTACTTC. It codes for CASSFAVRGNEQYF.

Many counts were recorded for this clonotype. The chain is built from TRBV27 and TRBJ1-1; D ambiguous. CDR3 length equals 13 residues. V lost 4 bases and J lost 0, with 6 bases in between. Germline V gives CDR1 MNHEY, CDR2 SMNVEV (reference sequence). The CDR3: CASSSGLNTEAFF. In nucleotides, the CDR3 is TGTGCCAGCAGTTCGGGGTTGAACACTGAAGCTTTCTTT.

The genes are TRBV12-3 or TRBV12-4 and TRBJ1-1; possible D gene TRBD1, 6 bases. This CDR3 comprises 14 residues. Trimming pared 2 bases from V and 7 bases from J, leaving 14 bases between. The CDR3 DNA follows: TGTGCCAGCAGTTTATCTGGGGGGCAGGGTGAAGCTTTCTTT. Translation: CASSLSGGQGEAFF.

This clonotype has a single count. This chain connects TRBV9 to TRBJ2-7; no clear D gene. V lost 2 bases and J lost 2, with 14 bases in between. From germline, CDR1 is SGDLS and CDR2 YYNGEE. The CDR3 covers 15 residues. The CDR3 DNA reads as TGTGCCAGCAGCGTGAATACCGGTCCGACCTACGAGCAGTACTTC. This sequence encodes CASSVNTGPTYEQYF.

The CDR3 protein is CASMSPGVGYTF. As DNA, the CDR3 is TGTGCCAGCATGTCGCCGGGGGTAGGCTACACCTTC. The genes are TRBV5-6 and TRBJ1-2; tentatively, D is TRBD1 (5 bases). The CDR3 covers 12 residues. With 6 bases removed from V and 8 bases from J, the gap between germline ends came to 14 bases. From germline, CDR1 is SGHDT and CDR2 YYEEEE.

This clonotype was found once. The CDR3 protein is CASSATPGLNTEAFF. The CDR3 region has the DNA TGTGCCAGTAGTGCCACTCCGGGGCTAAACACTGAAGCTTTCTTT. The V gene is TRBV19, the J gene TRBJ1-1; D may be TRBD1 (5 bases). Germline CDR1 is LNHDA and CDR2 is SQIVND (reference sequence). The CDR3 runs to 15 residues. Trimming removed 5 bases from V and 2 bases from J, with 15 bases in between.

The gene calls are TRBV5-4 and TRBJ1-2; TRBD1 might be the D (5 bases). The V end lost 5 bases, the J end lost 8 bases, and 13 bases lay between the germline ends. CDR1 and CDR2 (germline): SGHNT, YYREEE (reference sequence). This CDR3 comprises 12 residues. CDR3 region: CASSDGGPGYTF. The CDR3 bases are TGTGCCAGCAGTGATGGGGGACCGGGCTACACCTTC.

The genes are TRBV30 and TRBJ2-2; TRBD1 matches at 9 bases. Germline values: CDR1 GTSNPN, CDR2 SVGIG (reference sequence). The CDR3 covers 14 residues. J was trimmed by 5 bases and V by 3 bases; bases with no gene match: 4. CDR3 bases: TGTGCCTGGAGCGCGGGACAGGGAACCGGGGAGCTGTTTTTT. It codes for CAWSAGQGTGELFF.

The chain is built from TRBV20-1 and TRBJ1-2; no reliable D call. V lost 6 bases to trimming and J lost 5 bases, with 19 bases between them. Germline V gene lookup returns CDR1 DFQATT and CDR2 SNEGSKA (reference sequence). The CDR3 covers 14 residues. The DNA of the CDR3 is TGCAGTGCCCGGACGGATTCTTCCCGATATGGCTACACCTTC. It specifies CSARTDSSRYGYTF.

The chain couples TRBV5-4 to TRBJ2-7; D tentatively reads TRBD1 or TRBD2 (5 bases each). V was clipped by 2 bases and J by 5 bases, with 8 bases between them. The CDR3 extends over 12 amino acids. The germline gives CDR1 SGHNT, CDR2 YYREEE (reference sequence). The CDR3 DNA follows: TGTGCCAGCAGCTTCTGGGGGAACGAGCAGTACTTC. This translates into CASSFWGNEQYF.

The chain recombines TRBV2 with TRBJ1-5; TRBD1 aligns across 10 bases. V trimming: 5 bases; J trimming: 2 bases; junction bases outside the gene matches: 6. This CDR3 region has 16 residues. Germline CDR1 and CDR2: SNHLY and FYNNEI. DNA for the CDR3: TGTGCCAGCAGTACCGGGACAGGGGTTGGCAATCAGCCCCAGCATTTT. Translation gives CASSTGTGVGNQPQHF.

The gene calls are TRBV15 and TRBJ2-1, with D tentatively TRBD2 (6 bases). V lost 5 bases and J lost 4, with 12 bases in between. Germline assignment: CDR1 LNHNV and CDR2 YYDKDF (reference sequence). The CDR3 totals 14 residues. As DNA, the CDR3 is TGTGCCACCAGCCGCGGCGGGGTATACAATGAGCAGTTCTTC. Translating gives CATSRGGVYNEQFF.

In this sample, this clonotype turned up a few times. V is TRBV27 and J is TRBJ2-1; 9 nucleotides agree with TRBD2. This CDR3 is built from 16 residues. Looked up from germline, CDR1 is MNHEY and CDR2 is SMNVEV (reference sequence). Trimming removed 5 bases from V and 0 bases from J; junction bases left unmatched: 5. The CDR3, as DNA: TGTGCCAGCAGTCTTATAGCGGGGGACTCCTACAATGAGCAGTTCTTC. Its protein product is CASSLIAGDSYNEQFF.

The chain recombines TRBV6-2 or TRBV6-3 with TRBJ1-5; no definite D call. Trimming cost V 4 bases and J 5 bases, with 9 bases left between them. Germline assignment: CDR1 MNHEY and CDR2 SVGEGT. The CDR3 consists of 13 residues. The CDR3 is CASSSLLHQPQHF. The CDR3 DNA is TGTGCCAGCAGTTCCCTACTTCATCAGCCCCAGCATTTT.

The CDR3 is CASSFGGAGEKLFF. The CDR3 DNA reads TGTGCCAGCAGTTTCGGCGGTGCCGGAGAAAAACTGTTTTTT. The chain joins TRBV27 to TRBJ1-4; no clear D. There are 14 residues in the CDR3. V lost 3 bases, J lost 8 bases, and 13 bases lay in between. Germline lookup yields CDR1 MNHEY and CDR2 SMNVEV (reference sequence).

This clonotype was detected once. J is TRBJ2-5 and V is TRBV10-3; 11 bases agree with TRBD2. CDR3 length: 16 residues. Germline loops: CDR1 ENHRY, CDR2 SYGVKD. After removal of 2 bases from V and 4 bases from J, the junction contained 6 bases not matched to a gene. The CDR3 protein is CAISEVLAGGSETQYF. CDR3 DNA sequence: TGTGCCATCAGTGAGGTCCTAGCGGGAGGATCAGAGACCCAGTACTTC.

The chain employs TRBV12-3 or TRBV12-4 and TRBJ1-5, with D unclear. CDR3 length: 13 residues. The V gene lost 7 bases and the J gene lost 1 base, with 8 bases spanning the gap. The CDR3 DNA reads as TGTGCCAGCACCTTGGGCAGCAATCAGCCCCAGCATTTT. Residues: CASTLGSNQPQHF.

The chain couples TRBV7-9 to TRBJ1-2; 9 nucleotides match TRBD1. Per germline, CDR1 SEHNR and CDR2 FQNEAQ (reference sequence). The CDR3 has 17 residues. Losses at the gene ends were 1 base for V and 6 bases for J; bases not matched to a gene: 12. The chain's CDR3 is CASSLGPLRQGGNGYTF. In DNA form, the CDR3 reads TGTGCCAGCAGCTTAGGCCCCCTCCGACAGGGGGGGAATGGCTACACCTTC.

V is TRBV10-3 and J is TRBJ2-5, with 10 bases fitting TRBD1. Germline V gives CDR1 ENHRY, CDR2 SYGVKD. Trimming took 5 bases from V and 4 from J; bases not matched to a gene: 16. This CDR3 is built from 18 residues. Here the CDR3 reads CAISPTGGAGLAGETQYF. The CDR3 bases are TGTGCCATCAGTCCGACAGGGGGCGCGGGCCTTGCAGGAGAGACCCAGTACTTC.

The chain has TRBV20-1 and TRBJ2-2; the match to TRBD2 covers 8 bases. Germline loops: CDR1 DFQATT, CDR2 SNEGSKA (reference sequence). The CDR3 has 21 amino acids. V lost 1 base, J lost 2 bases, and 21 bases stayed unmatched. The DNA for the CDR3 is TGCAGTGCTAGAGGACTAGCGAGAAACAGAACCCGACCCAAAAACACCGGGGAGCTGTTTTTT. This encodes CSARGLARNRTRPKNTGELFF.

J is TRBJ2-5 and V is TRBV29-1; 7 nucleotides line up with TRBD1. The CDR3 length is 14 residues. Germline CDR1 is SQVTM and CDR2 is ANQGSEA. J gave up 0 bases and V 5 bases, and 6 bases lay outside the gene matches. For the CDR3, the DNA is TGCAGCGTTCCACTAGGACAGGACCAAGAGACCCAGTACTTC. Translated: CSVPLGQDQETQYF.

The chain couples TRBV5-5 to TRBJ2-3, with TRBD1 matching 7 bases. With V trimmed by 0 bases and J by 5 bases, 3 bases remained unmatched. The CDR3 contains 14 residues. CDR1 SGHKS and CDR2 YYEKEE come from the germline V gene (reference sequence). Here the CDR3 reads CASSLGDRGDTQYF. Here the CDR3 DNA reads TGTGCCAGCAGCTTGGGGGACAGAGGAGATACGCAGTATTTT.